Presented here are 26 T cell receptor beta chains from one specimen sequenced in a study of T cell responses to AZD1222 COVID-19 vaccine. Sequencing was performed with immunoSEQ multiplex PCR; in TCRdb, only in-frame clones are kept and a portion is missing. The sample lists 55,000 to 65,000 clones, roughly 80% seen once, with 3.5% to 4.5% in the top ten. The source material was peripheral blood, sampled 28 days after the second AZD1222 dose. These TCRs come from an adult who received the AZD1222 COVID-19 vaccine.

The V gene is TRBV3-1 (or the pseudogene TRBV3-2), the J gene TRBJ1-6; TRBD1 aligns across 9 bases. The CDR3 consists of 14 residues. V was pared by 3 bases and J by 9 bases, with 3 bases of the junction left unmatched. Germline-derived CDR1 and CDR2 are LGHDT and YNNKEL (reference sequence). CDR3 sequence: CASSQGQGTSPLHF. The CDR3 DNA reads as TGTGCCAGCAGCCAGGGACAGGGAACTTCACCCCTCCACTTT.

This sequence joins TRBV19 and TRBJ2-1; D is unresolved. V was trimmed by 3 bases and J by 9 bases, leaving 12 bases between them. From germline, CDR1 is LNHDA and CDR2 SQIVND (reference sequence). The CDR3 is made up of 13 amino acids. The CDR3 reads CASSIMARSEQFF. In DNA, the CDR3 is TGTGCCAGTAGTATTATGGCCCGAAGTGAGCAGTTCTTC. The full variable domain, rest sourced from reference TRBV19 and TRBJ2-1, is DGGITQSPKYLFRKEGQNVTLSCEQNLNHDAMYWYRQDPGQGLRLIYYSQIVNDFQKGDIAEGYSVSREKKESFPLTVTSAQKNPTAFYLCASSIMARSEQFFGPGTRLTVL.

The genes are TRBV6-6 and TRBJ1-4, with TRBD1 matching 8 bases. Losses at the gene ends were 6 bases for V and 7 bases for J; bases not matched to a gene: 10. CDR3 length: 15 residues. The germline CDR1 and CDR2 sequences are MNHNY and SVGAGI (reference sequence). The CDR3 DNA is TGTGCCAGCAGACCTACCCAGGGGGCGGTTGAAAAACTGTTTTTT. Translating gives CASRPTQGAVEKLFF.

The chain links TRBV7-9 to TRBJ1-2, with 8 bases fitting TRBD1. The V and J ends lost 0 bases and 4 bases, in that order; junction bases with no gene match: 1. The CDR3 extends over 14 amino acids. Germline lookup yields CDR1 SEHNR and CDR2 FQNEAQ (reference sequence). This CDR3 is CASSLAQGGYGYTF. The CDR3 DNA follows: TGTGCCAGCAGCTTAGCACAGGGGGGCTATGGCTACACCTTC.

This chain joins TRBV6-2 or TRBV6-3 and TRBJ1-2, with D hard to call. Germline V CDR1 and CDR2: MNHEY, SVGEGT. The CDR3 is 15 amino acids. Trimming cost V 4 bases and J 3 bases, with 15 bases left between them. The CDR3 reads CASSWNPGRHYGYTF. DNA of the CDR3: TGTGCCAGCAGTTGGAATCCAGGACGGCACTATGGCTACACCTTC.

J is TRBJ2-1 and V is TRBV11-2, with D perhaps matching TRBD1 (6 bases). The CDR3 runs 12 residues. Trimming cost V 3 bases and J 8 bases, with 8 bases left between them. The germline gives CDR1 SGHAT, CDR2 FQNNGV. The CDR3 DNA reads TGTGCCAGCAGCTTTGACAGGTATGAGCAGTTCTTC. This gives the protein CASSFDRYEQFF.

J is TRBJ2-7 and V is TRBV3-1 (or the pseudogene TRBV3-2); TRBD1 agrees at 8 bases. Trimming cost V 1 base and J 6 bases; bases outside gene matches: 8. Germline V gene sequence: CDR1 LGHDT, CDR2 YNNKEL (reference sequence). The CDR3 is 15 residues long. The CDR3 here is CASSQGTGWVSEQYF. The CDR3 nucleotides read TGTGCCAGCAGCCAAGGGACAGGGTGGGTCTCCGAGCAGTACTTC.

The CDR3 DNA follows: TGTGCCAGCAGCCAAGGAGGGGTGTCTGGCTACACCTTC. Translation gives CASSQGGVSGYTF. V usage is TRBV3-1 (or the pseudogene TRBV3-2) and J usage is TRBJ1-2; a possible D gene is TRBD1 (5 bases). Germline V lookup: CDR1 LGHDT, CDR2 YNNKEL (reference sequence). The V and J ends lost 1 base and 7 bases respectively, with 10 bases between them. CDR3 length: 13 amino acids.

The table lists this clone with a count of one. V usage is TRBV3-1 (or the pseudogene TRBV3-2) and J usage is TRBJ1-1; possibly TRBD1 for D (5 bases). Germline CDR1 reads LGHDT; CDR2 reads YNNKEL (reference sequence). Trimming cost V 4 bases and J 1 base, with 13 bases left between them. The CDR3 extends over 15 amino acids. The CDR3 DNA is TGTGCCAGCAGCCCTGGTTCCAGGGAGAACACTGAAGCTTTCTTT. It is translated as CASSPGSRENTEAFF.

This clone was counted between two and nine times. This chain connects TRBV5-4 to TRBJ1-4; D might be TRBD1 (5 bases). V lost 4 bases, J lost 4 bases, and 11 bases lay in between. Germline lookup yields CDR1 SGHNT and CDR2 YYREEE (reference sequence). The CDR3 runs to 14 residues. Here the CDR3 reads CASSPGGINEKLFF. The CDR3 DNA follows: TGTGCCAGCAGCCCGGGGGGAATTAATGAAAAACTGTTTTTT.

The J gene is TRBJ2-4, the V gene TRBV5-8, with 8 nucleotides matching TRBD2. V was clipped by 0 bases and J by 8 bases; unmatched bases: 4. Germline V lookup: CDR1 SGHTS, CDR2 YDEGEE. The CDR3 covers 14 residues. CDR3 sequence reads: CASSLVGGEDIQYF. The CDR3 nucleotides read TGTGCCAGCAGCTTGGTCGGGGGGGAAGACATTCAGTACTTC. Filled out from reference TRBV5-8 and TRBJ2-4, the complete variable domain reads EAGVTQSPTHLIKTRGQQATLRCSPISGHTSVYWYQQALGLGLQFLLWYDEGEERNRGNFPPRFSGRQFPNYSSELNVNALELEDSALYLCASSLVGGEDIQYFGAGTRLSVL.

In its sample, this clone was seen once. V usage is TRBV7-8 and J usage is TRBJ2-5, with 8 bases that match TRBD2. The germline V gene has CDR1 SGHVS and CDR2 FQNEAQ. The CDR3 is 16 amino acids. With 2 bases clipped from V and 1 base from J, the junction kept 6 bases outside the gene matches. The CDR3 DNA follows: TGTGCCAGCAGCTTATCCAGCGGGGGTCCCCAAGAGACCCAGTACTTC. Protein sequence: CASSLSSGGPQETQYF.

The genes are TRBV2 and TRBJ2-7, with D tentatively TRBD1 (6 bases). CDR3 length: 14 residues. V dropped 3 bases and J dropped 6 bases, with 15 bases sitting between them. The germline gives CDR1 SNHLY, CDR2 FYNNEI. This chain's CDR3 is CASSDHRDGGEQYF. The CDR3 nucleotides read TGTGCCAGCAGTGATCACAGGGACGGAGGCGAGCAGTACTTC.

The rearrangement uses TRBV7-9 and TRBJ2-1; TRBD2 matches 10 bases. The ends lost 2 bases at V and 13 bases at J; junction bases unmatched: 5. The CDR3 is made up of 13 amino acids. Germline values: CDR1 SEHNR, CDR2 FQNEAQ (reference sequence). The CDR3 coding sequence is TGTGCCAGCAGCTTATGGACTAGCGGCGAACAGTTCTTC. Translated: CASSLWTSGEQFF.

This clone was seen more than once but under ten times. J is TRBJ1-1 and V is TRBV2, with 7 bases that match TRBD1. The CDR3 is made up of 14 amino acids. Germline V gives CDR1 SNHLY, CDR2 FYNNEI. V shed 6 bases and J 0 bases; nucleotides not matched to a gene: 4. DNA for the CDR3: TGTGCCAGCAGGCCAACAGGGGTGAACACTGAAGCTTTCTTT. It translates to CASRPTGVNTEAFF. The variable domain in full, with the rest retrieved from reference TRBV2 and TRBJ1-1, is EPEVTQTPSHQVTQMGQEVILRCVPISNHLYFYWYRQILGQKVEFLVSFYNNEISEKSEIFDDQFSVERPDGSNFTLKIRSTKLEDSAMYFCASRPTGVNTEAFFGQGTRLTVV.

The chain combines TRBV12-3 or TRBV12-4 with TRBJ2-7; 11 bases agree with TRBD2. V was clipped by 2 bases and J by 6 bases; unmatched bases: 0. This CDR3 is 13 amino acids long. In DNA, the CDR3 is TGTGCCAGCAGTTTAACTAGCGGGGGCGAGCAGTACTTC. This encodes CASSLTSGGEQYF.

The chain links TRBV20-1 to TRBJ2-3; D remains unclear. The CDR3 sequence is 11 residues long. The germline V gene has CDR1 DFQATT and CDR2 SNEGSKA (reference sequence). V lost 4 bases and J 5 bases, leaving 7 bases between the germline ends. The DNA of the CDR3 is TGCAGTGCTACAAAGAAAGATACGCAGTATTTT. Translated: CSATKKDTQYF.

This sequence joins TRBV24-1 and TRBJ1-2; D unresolved. Trimming left V 3 bases short and J 3 bases short, with 4 bases between. The CDR3 has 12 amino acids. CDR1 is KGHDR, CDR2 SFDVKD, per germline. The DNA for the CDR3 is TGTGCCACCAGTGATCAACACTATGGCTACACCTTC. Encoded protein: CATSDQHYGYTF.

This rearrangement joins TRBV18 to TRBJ2-1, with 9 bases matching TRBD1. The V and J ends lost 3 bases and 2 bases, in that order; junction bases with no gene match: 2. The CDR3 covers 15 residues. Germline CDR1 is KGHSH and CDR2 is LQKENI. CDR3 in DNA: TGTGCCAGCTCACCGGGACAGGGTACCTACAATGAGCAGTTCTTC. Protein product: CASSPGQGTYNEQFF.

The V and J genes are TRBV6-5 and TRBJ2-3; TRBD2 agrees at 7 bases. CDR1 and CDR2 (germline): MNHEY, SVGAGI. Trimming took 6 bases from V and 6 from J; bases not matched to a gene: 12. CDR3 length: 15 amino acids. The CDR3 sequence: CASRLTAGVMDTQYF. CDR3 coding DNA: TGTGCCAGCAGACTTACGGCGGGGGTGATGGATACGCAGTATTTT.

The chain is built from TRBV1 and TRBJ1-5; TRBD1 is the table's D call and was not checked against the DNA. TRBV1 is recorded as a pseudogene. CDR3 length equals 15 residues. The CDR3 sequence is CTSSQDQGGNQPQHF. In nucleotides, the CDR3 is TGCACCAGCAGCCAAGACCAGGGGGGCAATCAGCCCCAGCATTTT.

DNA for the CDR3: TGTGCCACCAGTGATTTGAAGGAGGGAGAGACCCAGTACTTC. Its translation is CATSDLKEGETQYF. The chain recombines TRBV24-1 with TRBJ2-5, with D maybe TRBD2 (6 bases). From germline, CDR1 is KGHDR and CDR2 SFDVKD. Between the trimmed V and J ends, which lost 0 bases and 4 bases, there was a span of 8 bases. This CDR3 region has 14 residues.

This clone was seen a few times. The gene calls are TRBV27 and TRBJ2-2, with a possible D match to TRBD2 (6 bases). CDR1 MNHEY and CDR2 SMNVEV come from the germline V gene (reference sequence). V was shortened by 3 bases and J by 7 bases, with 12 bases between the two germline ends. CDR3 length: 14 residues. This CDR3 reads CASSFGGRVGELFF. The DNA of the CDR3 is TGTGCCAGCAGTTTCGGGGGAAGGGTCGGGGAGCTGTTTTTT.

V and J are TRBV6-5 and TRBJ2-7; tentatively, D is TRBD1 (6 bases). Trimming removed 2 bases at V and 5 bases at J, with 16 bases between. CDR1 is MNHEY, CDR2 SVGAGI, per germline. The length of the CDR3 is 15 residues. CDR3 nucleotide sequence: TGTGCCAGCAGTTACGCACAGGGTTTCGTGAACGAGCAGTACTTC. Residues: CASSYAQGFVNEQYF.

The CDR3 DNA sequence: TGTGCCAGCAGGGGGGAGGGATTGGGCAGGGATTTAGCGTCGGGCTCACCCCTCCACTTT. Translating gives CASRGEGLGRDLASGSPLHF. The chain links TRBV28 to TRBJ1-6; possible D gene TRBD1, 5 bases. The CDR3 covers 20 residues. Germline V gene sequence: CDR1 MDHEN, CDR2 SYDVKM. V was trimmed by 6 bases and J by 10 bases, leaving 34 bases between them.

The V and J genes are TRBV5-4 and TRBJ1-1; D possibly corresponds to TRBD1 (5 bases). The V gene's germline CDR1 is SGHNT and CDR2 YYREEE (reference sequence). The CDR3 is 14 amino acids. Trimming removed 0 bases at V and 6 bases at J, with 12 bases between. This CDR3 reads CASSLDRLGAEAFF. The CDR3 DNA reads as TGTGCCAGCAGCTTGGACAGGCTGGGCGCTGAAGCTTTCTTT.